One sample yielded the 4 T cell receptor beta chains listed below, sequenced in a study of molecular identifiers for immune sequencing clone quantification. TCRdb independently ran MiXCR on the PCR reads; one entry per CDR3 protein. The sample lists some 650,000 distinct CDR3 sequences; 20% were seen once. Sequences were obtained from naive CD8+ T cells from blood, with Jurkat cell RNA spiked in. Subset here: FACS-sorted CD8+CD4-CCR7+CD45RA+ naive T cells. All receptors come from a human donor in good health. Some libraries in this study had Jurkat cell RNA spiked in.

This clonotype was counted at least ten times. The rearrangement links TRBV4-3 to TRBJ2-7; 9 bases fit TRBD2. V dropped 0 bases and J dropped 4; count of bases not matched to a gene: 1. The CDR3 extends over 14 amino acids. Per germline, CDR1 LGHNA and CDR2 YSLEER. The CDR3 here is CASSQDTSGYEQYF. As DNA, the CDR3 is TGCGCCAGCAGCCAAGATACTAGCGGGTACGAGCAGTACTTC.

Worth noting for this clonotype: A much larger clone is a single base away; this may be a read error. The conserved phenylalanine or tryptophan normally closing the CDR3 is absent here, so this likely arose from a read error. This chain's CDR3 is CAISASAAGQANGYTS. The CDR3 DNA follows: TGTGCCATCAGTGCGTCCGCGGCAGGACAGGCGAATGGCTACACCTCC. This chain connects TRBV10-3 to TRBJ1-2; 7 nucleotides align to TRBD1. V dropped 4 bases and J dropped 6; count of bases not matched to a gene: 14. The CDR3 loop spans 16 amino acids. Germline CDR1 ENHRY, CDR2 SYGVKD.

V gene TRBV12-3 or TRBV12-4 combines with J gene TRBJ1-1; D is undetermined. The V and J ends lost 6 bases and 5 bases respectively, with 13 bases between them. This CDR3 spans 13 amino acids. CDR3 nucleotides: TGTGCCAGCAGCCCAGAGGGTGGGACTGAAGCTTTCTTT. This gives the protein CASSPEGGTEAFF.

V usage is TRBV19 and J usage is TRBJ1-1; D not certain. Trimming stripped 0 bases from V and 0 bases from J, with 8 bases between. Germline CDR1 and CDR2: LNHDA and SQIVND (reference sequence). The length of the CDR3 is 15 residues. CDR3 sequence: CASSIEVPLNTEAFF. Here the CDR3 DNA reads TGTGCCAGTAGTATAGAAGTTCCTCTGAACACTGAAGCTTTCTTT.